This TCR beta chain was captured in a study of T-cell memory formation after mild COVID-19. Findings and caveats of the study: Clones contracting over day 15 to 85 were CD4/CD8 balanced, with later expanders leaning CD4+. CD4+ clones that contracted lay mainly in CM and EM; CD8+ ones lay in EMRA.

TCRdb ran MiXCR on the 5' RACE reads and lists one entry per CDR3 protein. This sample has about 610,000 distinct CDR3 sequences, with 15% to 20% found just once. The table lists this clonotype with a few counts. No antigen is known for it. Germline CDR1 and CDR2: LGHDT and YNNKEL (reference sequence). V was trimmed by 1 base and J by 0 bases, leaving 7 bases between them. This CDR3 is built from 16 residues. This TCR came from an adult woman who had mild COVID-19 (a few samples of this study predate the infection). Cell type and time point are not known. The sequencing input was PBMCs or a T cell subset sorted from them (not recorded which). The V call is TRBV3-1, the J call TRBJ1-6; tentatively, D is TRBD1 (5 bases). The CDR3 here is CASSQGGGSYNSPLHF. The DNA for the CDR3 is TGTGCCAGCAGCCAAGGGGGGGGCTCCTATAATTCACCCCTCCACTTT.